The next 27 T cell receptor beta chains were all read from a single sample in a study of CD8 T cells in Susac syndrome. Reverse transcription of about 0.5 to 1 ug RNA was carried out with random hexamers. TCRdb ran MiXCR on the immunoSEQ multiplex PCR reads and lists one entry per CDR3 protein. The sample has about 29,000 distinct CDR3 sequences, 94% seen once. Sequencing input: CD8+ T cells from PBMCs. The receptor set was obtained from a human donor in good health.

The genes are TRBV7-2 and TRBJ1-6, with a tentative D call TRBD1 (5 bases). Trimming took off 2 bases at V and 7 bases at J, with 18 bases between the two ends. Germline values: CDR1 SGHTA, CDR2 FQGNSA. CDR3 size: 17 residues. The CDR3 region is CASSLMAGSLQNSPLHF. The DNA for the CDR3 is TGTGCCAGCAGCTTAATGGCAGGGTCTTTGCAAAATTCACCCCTCCACTTT.

V gene TRBV4-3 combines with J gene TRBJ2-2, with D unclear. The V gene's germline CDR1 is LGHNA and CDR2 YSLEER. Trimming took 1 base from V and 5 from J, leaving 5 bases between them. CDR3 length: 13 amino acids. CDR3 sequence reads: CASSQAETGELFF. The CDR3 DNA reads as TGCGCCAGCAGCCAAGCGGAGACCGGGGAGCTGTTTTTT.

The rearrangement uses TRBV20-1 and TRBJ2-2, with D maybe TRBD1 (5 bases). CDR3 length equals 13 residues. Trimming shortened V by 3 bases and J by 11 bases, and 16 bases separated the two germline ends. Looked up from germline, CDR1 is DFQATT and CDR2 is SNEGSKA (reference sequence). CDR3 region: CSARGPSEVELFF. CDR3 nucleotides: TGCAGTGCTAGGGGGCCCTCCGAAGTTGAGCTGTTTTTT.

This rearrangement joins TRBV6-1 to TRBJ1-2; the match to TRBD1 covers 7 bases. After removal of 5 bases from V and 7 bases from J, the junction contained 16 bases not matched to a gene. The CDR3 is 16 residues long. Germline V gene lookup returns CDR1 MNHNS and CDR2 SASEGT. Here the CDR3 reads CASSPGRDSSTGGYTF. For the CDR3, the DNA is TGTGCCAGCAGTCCGGGTCGGGACAGTTCTACGGGTGGCTACACCTTC.

V and J are TRBV29-1 and TRBJ2-3; D is perhaps TRBD1 or TRBD2 (5 bases each). Germline CDR1 reads SQVTM; CDR2 reads ANQGSEA. The CDR3 is 16 residues long. V was shortened by 2 bases and J by 2 bases, with 17 bases between the two germline ends. The CDR3 spells CSVETRAGTSTDTQYF. In DNA, the CDR3 is TGCAGCGTTGAAACTAGGGCAGGGACCTCCACAGATACGCAGTATTTT.

The chain is built from TRBV6-2 or TRBV6-3 and TRBJ2-5; the D gene is possibly TRBD1 (6 bases). V was trimmed by 5 bases and J by 2 bases, leaving 15 bases between them. The CDR3 is 15 residues long. Germline V gene sequence: CDR1 MNHEY, CDR2 SVGEGT. In DNA form, the CDR3 reads TGTGCCAGCAGTCATTGGACAGAAAATCAAGAGACCCAGTACTTC. Its protein product is CASSHWTENQETQYF.

This sequence joins TRBV6-1 and TRBJ2-6; D may match TRBD1 or TRBD2 (5 bases each). Germline values: CDR1 MNHNS, CDR2 SASEGT. V lost 7 bases, J lost 4 bases, and 17 bases lay in between. This CDR3 contains 16 residues. The CDR3 bases are TGTGCCAGCACCGAGGCCCCGGGGACCGGGGCCAACGTCCTGACTTTC. This sequence encodes CASTEAPGTGANVLTF.

The chain has TRBV19 and TRBJ2-2; tentatively, D is TRBD2 (7 bases). The CDR3 length is 14 residues. Trimming left V 7 bases short and J 6 bases short, with 15 bases between. Germline V gives CDR1 LNHDA, CDR2 SQIVND (reference sequence). CDR3 in amino acids: CASKGGTEAGELFF. CDR3 DNA: TGTGCCAGTAAGGGGGGGACCGAGGCCGGGGAGCTGTTTTTT.

V is TRBV7-9 and J is TRBJ2-5, with unresolved D. Germline loops: CDR1 SEHNR, CDR2 FQNEAQ (reference sequence). This CDR3 spans 13 amino acids. V was clipped by 3 bases and J by 4 bases, with 9 bases between them. The CDR3 spells CASSLVGPETQYF. CDR3 nucleotides: TGTGCCAGCAGCTTGGTAGGACCAGAGACCCAGTACTTC.

CDR3 DNA sequence: TGTGCCAGCGGACAGGGCTGGGCCAACGTCCTGACTTTC. Translation: CASGQGWANVLTF. V and J are TRBV5-6 and TRBJ2-6; TRBD1 agrees at 8 bases. The length of the CDR3 is 13 residues. Germline CDR1 reads SGHDT; CDR2 reads YYEEEE. Trimming removed 7 bases from V and 5 bases from J; junction bases left unmatched: 2.

This sequence joins TRBV6-1 and TRBJ2-7, with D tentatively TRBD1 (5 bases). CDR3 size: 17 residues. The V and J ends lost 2 bases and 3 bases respectively, with 20 bases between them. Per the germline V gene, CDR1 is MNHNS and CDR2 is SASEGT. For the CDR3, the DNA is TGTGCCAGCAGTGAAATTTTAGGGGCAGACCCCAGCTACGAGCAGTACTTC. Its protein product is CASSEILGADPSYEQYF.

The chain recombines TRBV5-6 with TRBJ1-1; D gene ambiguous. Germline loops: CDR1 SGHDT, CDR2 YYEEEE. The CDR3 runs 13 residues. V gave up 3 bases and J gave up 1 base, with 7 bases separating them. The CDR3 loop is CASSSPSNTEAFF. CDR3 bases: TGTGCCAGCAGCTCCCCTTCGAACACTGAAGCTTTCTTT.

The chain has TRBV7-9 and TRBJ2-3; D gene uncertain. V was pared by 3 bases and J by 3 bases, with 16 bases between. This CDR3 region has 16 residues. CDR1 is SEHNR and CDR2 is FQNEAQ in the germline V gene (reference sequence). In nucleotides, the CDR3 is TGTGCCAGCAGCTTCTTAGTCACCCTTGGGACAGATACGCAGTATTTT. Residues: CASSFLVTLGTDTQYF.

The chain uses TRBV10-3 and TRBJ2-7; D not resolved. Germline V lookup: CDR1 ENHRY, CDR2 SYGVKD. V was cut by 2 bases and J by 4 bases, with 6 bases left in between. CDR3 length equals 12 residues. The CDR3 loop is CAISEEVYEQYF. CDR3 sequence (DNA): TGTGCCATCAGTGAGGAGGTTTACGAGCAGTACTTC.

V is TRBV6-1 and J is TRBJ2-4, with TRBD2 matching 7 bases. The CDR3 has 16 amino acids. The germline V gene has CDR1 MNHNS and CDR2 SASEGT. V was clipped by 6 bases and J by 0 bases; unmatched bases: 8. CDR3 nucleotide sequence: TGTGCCAGCAGAACCTGGGGGGGTTTAGCCAAAAACATTCAGTACTTC. Encoded protein: CASRTWGGLAKNIQYF.

This rearrangement joins TRBV11-3 to TRBJ2-7; 8 bases match TRBD1. Germline V lookup: CDR1 SGHNT, CDR2 YENEEA. The CDR3 is 15 amino acids. V lost 3 bases, J lost 2 bases, and 6 bases stayed unmatched. The CDR3 sequence is CASSFGQGAPYEQYF. The DNA of the CDR3 is TGTGCCAGCAGCTTCGGGCAGGGGGCCCCCTACGAGCAGTACTTC.

This rearrangement joins TRBV5-5 to TRBJ1-1; possible D gene TRBD1, 6 bases. CDR1 is SGHKS, CDR2 YYEKEE, per germline (reference sequence). V was pared by 0 bases and J by 3 bases, with 12 bases between. The CDR3 length is 15 residues. CDR3 sequence (DNA): TGTGCCAGCAGCTTGGTTAGGGGGATCGACACTGAAGCTTTCTTT. Translating it yields CASSLVRGIDTEAFF.

The rearrangement joins TRBV27 to TRBJ1-1; 10 bases fit TRBD1. Germline-derived CDR1 and CDR2 are MNHEY and SMNVEV (reference sequence). V dropped 4 bases and J dropped 7; count of bases not matched to a gene: 15. The CDR3 covers 17 residues. The CDR3 region is CASSSRDRGRERGEAFF. CDR3 nucleotide sequence: TGTGCCAGCAGTTCCCGGGACAGGGGAAGAGAACGGGGTGAAGCTTTCTTT.

J is TRBJ2-7 and V is TRBV20-1; 11 nucleotides agree with TRBD2. The CDR3 totals 15 residues. Germline CDR1 reads DFQATT; CDR2 reads SNEGSKA (reference sequence). The V segment lost 3 bases and the J segment 0 bases; nucleotides outside the gene matches: 4. As DNA, the CDR3 is TGCAGTGCTAGGGAGACTAGCGGGGACTCCTACGAGCAGTACTTC. Its translation: CSARETSGDSYEQYF.

CDR3 sequence reads: CASSQAPRDTEAFF. The CDR3 nucleotides read TGTGCCAGCAGCCAAGCTCCCAGGGACACTGAAGCTTTCTTT. This chain connects TRBV4-2 to TRBJ1-1, with D possibly matching TRBD1 (5 bases). The CDR3 sequence is 14 residues long. From germline, CDR1 is LGHNA and CDR2 YNFKEQ. V dropped 1 base and J dropped 3 bases, with 9 bases sitting between them.

This clonotype came up once. This chain uses TRBV11-2 with TRBJ2-5; a weak D match, TRBD1 (5 bases). The CDR3 loop spans 15 amino acids. Germline V lookup: CDR1 SGHAT, CDR2 FQNNGV. The ends were cut back, 2 bases at V and 4 bases at J, with 14 bases in the middle. The CDR3 reads CASSLQQGYRETQYF. CDR3 in DNA: TGTGCCAGCAGCTTACAGCAGGGCTACAGAGAGACCCAGTACTTC.

This chain joins TRBV6-2 or TRBV6-3 and TRBJ2-2; 9 nucleotides align to TRBD1. Germline CDR1 MNHEY, CDR2 SVGEGT. J lost 4 bases, V lost 6 bases, and 15 bases had no gene match. This CDR3 is 18 amino acids long. The CDR3 bases are TGTGCCAGCAGATTTTTTTATCTAAGGACAGGGGTCACCGGGGAGCTGTTTTTT. Translating it yields CASRFFYLRTGVTGELFF.

The chain combines TRBV20-1 with TRBJ1-4; a possible D gene is TRBD1 (5 bases). The CDR3 consists of 15 residues. Germline V gives CDR1 DFQATT, CDR2 SNEGSKA (reference sequence). V gave up 0 bases and J gave up 8 bases, with 16 bases separating them. CDR3 DNA: TGCAGTGCTAGAGATGAAGGGGAAGTAGAAGAAAAACTGTTTTTT. It codes for CSARDEGEVEEKLFF.

The chain is built from TRBV5-4 and TRBJ2-7; D not resolved. CDR3 length: 12 residues. Germline V gene lookup returns CDR1 SGHNT and CDR2 YYREEE (reference sequence). Between the trimmed V and J ends, which lost 5 bases and 5 bases, there was a span of 11 bases. CDR3 coding DNA: TGTGCCAGCAGTTTATCCGGTAACGAGCAGTACTTC. Translating gives CASSLSGNEQYF.

The V gene is TRBV29-1, the J gene TRBJ2-3; D is tentatively TRBD1 or TRBD2 (6 bases each). Germline lookup yields CDR1 SQVTM and CDR2 ANQGSEA. The V and J ends lost 0 bases and 2 bases respectively, with 18 bases between them. This CDR3 contains 17 residues. The CDR3 coding sequence is TGCAGCGTTGAAGAGTGGGGCCAAAGGGGGGACACAGATACGCAGTATTTT. Translated: CSVEEWGQRGDTDTQYF.

The rearrangement links TRBV18 to TRBJ2-5, with 7 bases aligning to TRBD1. The CDR3 consists of 17 residues. V lost 5 bases and J lost 1; bases outside the gene matches: 13. Looked up from germline, CDR1 is KGHSH and CDR2 is LQKENI. The CDR3 here is CASSSRRVTGVQETQYF. DNA for the CDR3: TGTGCCAGCTCATCGAGGCGGGTAACAGGGGTCCAAGAGACCCAGTACTTC.

The chain uses TRBV6-2 or TRBV6-3 and TRBJ2-5, with D maybe TRBD2 (6 bases). This CDR3 comprises 13 residues. Trimming cost V 5 bases and J 2 bases, with 9 bases left between them. Germline loops: CDR1 MNHEY, CDR2 SVGEGT. The CDR3 loop reads CASSPGTQETQYF. The CDR3, as DNA: TGTGCCAGCAGTCCCGGGACTCAAGAGACCCAGTACTTC.